This T cell receptor (beta chain) was sequenced in a study of T cell changes during pregnancy in multiple sclerosis. CDR1 and CDR2 (germline): LNHNV, YYDKDF (reference sequence). The CDR3 has 13 residues. Trimming shortened V by 4 bases and J by 4 bases, and 10 bases separated the two germline ends. Sequencing was performed with immunoSEQ multiplex PCR; in TCRdb, only in-frame clones are kept and a portion is missing. The sample contains around 65,000 clones, more than 75% of which appear only once. This receptor was identified in a female donor in good health, enrolled as a control in a pregnancy study. The chain uses TRBV15 and TRBJ1-2; perhaps TRBD1 as D (5 bases). This sample comprised peripheral blood, obtained in the first trimester of pregnancy. The CDR3 here is CATSTTGPYGYTF. The CDR3 region has the DNA TGTGCCACCAGCACCACAGGTCCCTATGGCTACACCTTC.